This T cell receptor (beta chain) was recorded in a study of blood T cells in healthy people across ages. On this clonotype itself: The antigen is undetermined.

Combining a sample-barcoded 5' primer with a J-beta primer mix, a second PCR ran for about 6 to 12 cycles. TCRdb reprocessed the 5' RACE reads with MiXCR, giving one entry per CDR3 protein. The table lists some 1.5 million distinct CDR3 sequences, about 30% of them singletons. The length of the CDR3 is 16 residues. Germline V gene lookup returns CDR1 SGHTA and CDR2 FQGNSA. The V gene lost 5 bases and the J gene lost 7 bases, with 23 bases spanning the gap. Findings and caveats of the study: Age brought a roughly linear fall in TCR beta diversity measured per million T cells.

The sequence was collected from a woman aged 25 to 39 in good health. The sequenced material came from blood. The V gene is TRBV7-2, the J gene TRBJ2-5, with D possibly called TRBD1 or TRBD2 (6 bases each). The CDR3, as DNA: TGTGCCAGCAGCCCAGGCCGGGGGCCCTCCCGGGGGACCCAGTACTTC. Its translation is CASSPGRGPSRGTQYF.